Below are 14 T cell receptor beta chains sequenced from a single sample in a study of regulatory T cells in long-lasting Graves disease. Researchers made TCR beta libraries by using iRepertoire HTBI primers and running Arm-PCR on CDR3 regions. TCRdb reprocessed the multiplex PCR reads via MiXCR and lists one record per CDR3 protein. The repertoire has about 560,000 distinct CDR3 sequences, 16% of them found once; the top ten carry about 12%. As to time point: newly diagnosed GD, antithyroid drugs for less than 3 months. The authors made the TCR library using RNA they extracted from PBMCs. The sample also formed part of further work on T cells in Graves' hyperthyroidism and ophthalmopathy.

Sample: peripheral blood mononuclear cells (PBMCs), taken at new diagnosis, from a patient treated with antithyroid drugs. Receptors originate from a man younger than 35 with Graves disease.

This clonotype came up many times. The gene calls are TRBV20-1 and TRBJ2-3, with D possibly TRBD1 on 6 matching bases. CDR3 size: 13 residues. Trimming removed 3 bases at V and 0 bases at J, with 7 bases between. CDR1 is DFQATT and CDR2 is SNEGSKA in the germline V gene (reference sequence). CDR3 nucleotide sequence: TGCAGTGCTAGCCAGGGGAGCACAGATACGCAGTATTTT. This codes for CSASQGSTDTQYF.

The chain couples TRBV29-1 to TRBJ2-3, with 8 bases fitting TRBD2. There are 18 residues in the CDR3. Per germline, CDR1 SQVTM and CDR2 ANQGSEA. The trim removed 8 bases at V and 2 bases at J, leaving 21 bases unmatched. The CDR3 spells CSPITGGGLHFTTDTQYF. CDR3 DNA: TGCAGCCCGATAACCGGGGGGGGACTACACTTTACCACAGATACGCAGTATTTT.

The J gene is TRBJ2-3, the V gene TRBV12-5, with unresolved D. Trimming stripped 1 base from V and 6 bases from J, with 11 bases between. CDR1 LGHNT and CDR2 FRNRAP come from the germline V gene. The CDR3 is 14 amino acids. This CDR3 reads CASGLGTNRDTQYF. The CDR3 nucleotides read TGTGCTAGTGGTTTGGGAACCAACCGGGATACGCAGTATTTT. Combining the CDR3 with reference TRBV12-5 and TRBJ2-3 gives the whole variable domain DARVTQTPRHKVTEMGQEVTMRCQPILGHNTVFWYRQTMMQGLELLAYFRNRAPLDDSGMPKDRFSAEMPDATLATLKIQPSEPRDSAVYFCASGLGTNRDTQYFGPGTRLTVL.

The chain couples TRBV20-1 to TRBJ2-3; D may correspond to TRBD1 or TRBD2 (5 bases each). Germline-derived CDR1 and CDR2 are DFQATT and SNEGSKA (reference sequence). This CDR3 has 14 residues. This chain's CDR3 is CSAFGDPTTDTQYF. CDR3 bases: TGCAGCGCCTTTGGGGACCCCACCACAGATACGCAGTATTTT.

With regard to this clonotype: This likely reflects a read error, since a far larger clone is one base away. In nucleotides, the CDR3 is TGTGCCTGCAGTTACGGGCAGGGCGGCCAGCCCCAGCATTTT. It specifies CACSYGQGGQPQHF. The V and J genes are TRBV6-2 or TRBV6-3 and TRBJ1-5; maybe TRBD1 (5 bases). Germline-derived CDR1 and CDR2 are MNHEY and SVGEGT. CDR3 size: 14 residues.

V gene TRBV5-1 combines with J gene TRBJ1-1, with 12 bases aligning to TRBD1. The CDR3 length is 16 residues. Losses at the gene ends were 9 bases for V and 1 base for J; bases not matched to a gene: 10. The germline gives CDR1 SGHRS, CDR2 YFSETQ. In DNA form, the CDR3 reads TGCGCCACCGCGCGAGGGACAGGGGGCACGAACACTGAAGCTTTCTTT. Amino acid sequence: CATARGTGGTNTEAFF.

The V and J genes are TRBV20-1 and TRBJ1-5; 8 bases are shared with TRBD1. CDR1 is DFQATT and CDR2 is SNEGSKA in the germline V gene (reference sequence). V shed 5 bases, J shed 2 bases, and the junction held 5 bases outside the gene matches. The CDR3 runs to 14 residues. The CDR3 DNA sequence: TGCAGTGCTCGGACAGGGTGGGGCAATCAGCCCCAGCATTTT. Protein sequence: CSARTGWGNQPQHF.

The sample holds many counts of this clonotype. Sequence at one end of the junction differs from germline and may be a read error. This chain connects TRBV5-1 to TRBJ1-6; D is uncertain. The CDR3 covers 12 residues. Germline V gene lookup returns CDR1 SGHRS and CDR2 YFSETQ. Here the CDR3 DNA reads TGTGCCAGCAGCTTGGAGAATTCACCCCTCCACTTT. Residues: CASSLENSPLHF.

This clonotype was detected once. The DNA of the CDR3 is TGCGCCAGCAGCTGGGGACTAGCGGGAGTCATTACCGGGGAGCTGTTTTTT. Residues: CASSWGLAGVITGELFF. The chain couples TRBV5-1 to TRBJ2-2; 14 bases are a match to TRBD2. CDR3 length: 17 residues. The J segment lost 5 bases and the V segment lost 3 bases, leaving 6 bases of the junction unmatched. Germline CDR1 SGHRS, CDR2 YFSETQ.

This sequence joins TRBV11-2 and TRBJ1-4; D remains unclear. The CDR3 has 14 residues. Germline V gene lookup returns CDR1 SGHAT and CDR2 FQNNGV. Trimming pared 5 bases from V and 0 bases from J, leaving 7 bases between. The CDR3 here is CASSLRTTNEKLFF. The CDR3 nucleotides are TGTGCCAGCAGCCTTCGGACAACTAATGAAAAACTGTTTTTT.

This clonotype was seen only a few times. This chain joins TRBV27 and TRBJ1-2; TRBD1 might be the D (5 bases). The V end lost 6 bases, the J end lost 3 bases, and 11 bases lay between the germline ends. The CDR3 consists of 13 residues. Germline-derived CDR1 and CDR2 are MNHEY and SMNVEV (reference sequence). The CDR3 loop reads CASRGTRHYGYTF. For the CDR3, the DNA is TGTGCCAGCAGAGGGACTCGCCACTATGGCTACACCTTC.

This clonotype has ten or more counts. The chain recombines TRBV5-1 with TRBJ1-1; D is undetermined. Germline-derived CDR1 and CDR2 are SGHRS and YFSETQ. Trimming removed 3 bases from V and 5 bases from J, with 14 bases in between. The CDR3 runs to 14 residues. The CDR3 loop reads CASSSTFLGTEAFF. Written as DNA, the CDR3 is TGCGCCAGCAGCTCGACCTTTTTGGGTACTGAAGCTTTCTTT.

V is TRBV5-6 and J is TRBJ1-2, with D perhaps TRBD1 (6 bases). The CDR3 contains 14 residues. Germline values: CDR1 SGHDT, CDR2 YYEEEE. Trimming stripped 3 bases from V and 5 bases from J, with 14 bases between. CDR3 nucleotides: TGTGCCAGCAGCTACGGGACACAAGTTTATGGCTACACCTTC. Residues: CASSYGTQVYGYTF.

This clonotype was detected many times. The chain is built from TRBV28 and TRBJ2-3, with 10 bases aligning to TRBD2. Unmatched junction bases numbered 8, after V lost 4 bases and J lost 1 base. The CDR3 has 17 amino acids. In germline, CDR1 is MDHEN, CDR2 SYDVKM. The CDR3 DNA reads as TGTGCCAGCAGTTCCCCTGCCAGCGGGAGGGGCACAGATACGCAGTATTTT. Translated, it gives CASSSPASGRGTDTQYF.